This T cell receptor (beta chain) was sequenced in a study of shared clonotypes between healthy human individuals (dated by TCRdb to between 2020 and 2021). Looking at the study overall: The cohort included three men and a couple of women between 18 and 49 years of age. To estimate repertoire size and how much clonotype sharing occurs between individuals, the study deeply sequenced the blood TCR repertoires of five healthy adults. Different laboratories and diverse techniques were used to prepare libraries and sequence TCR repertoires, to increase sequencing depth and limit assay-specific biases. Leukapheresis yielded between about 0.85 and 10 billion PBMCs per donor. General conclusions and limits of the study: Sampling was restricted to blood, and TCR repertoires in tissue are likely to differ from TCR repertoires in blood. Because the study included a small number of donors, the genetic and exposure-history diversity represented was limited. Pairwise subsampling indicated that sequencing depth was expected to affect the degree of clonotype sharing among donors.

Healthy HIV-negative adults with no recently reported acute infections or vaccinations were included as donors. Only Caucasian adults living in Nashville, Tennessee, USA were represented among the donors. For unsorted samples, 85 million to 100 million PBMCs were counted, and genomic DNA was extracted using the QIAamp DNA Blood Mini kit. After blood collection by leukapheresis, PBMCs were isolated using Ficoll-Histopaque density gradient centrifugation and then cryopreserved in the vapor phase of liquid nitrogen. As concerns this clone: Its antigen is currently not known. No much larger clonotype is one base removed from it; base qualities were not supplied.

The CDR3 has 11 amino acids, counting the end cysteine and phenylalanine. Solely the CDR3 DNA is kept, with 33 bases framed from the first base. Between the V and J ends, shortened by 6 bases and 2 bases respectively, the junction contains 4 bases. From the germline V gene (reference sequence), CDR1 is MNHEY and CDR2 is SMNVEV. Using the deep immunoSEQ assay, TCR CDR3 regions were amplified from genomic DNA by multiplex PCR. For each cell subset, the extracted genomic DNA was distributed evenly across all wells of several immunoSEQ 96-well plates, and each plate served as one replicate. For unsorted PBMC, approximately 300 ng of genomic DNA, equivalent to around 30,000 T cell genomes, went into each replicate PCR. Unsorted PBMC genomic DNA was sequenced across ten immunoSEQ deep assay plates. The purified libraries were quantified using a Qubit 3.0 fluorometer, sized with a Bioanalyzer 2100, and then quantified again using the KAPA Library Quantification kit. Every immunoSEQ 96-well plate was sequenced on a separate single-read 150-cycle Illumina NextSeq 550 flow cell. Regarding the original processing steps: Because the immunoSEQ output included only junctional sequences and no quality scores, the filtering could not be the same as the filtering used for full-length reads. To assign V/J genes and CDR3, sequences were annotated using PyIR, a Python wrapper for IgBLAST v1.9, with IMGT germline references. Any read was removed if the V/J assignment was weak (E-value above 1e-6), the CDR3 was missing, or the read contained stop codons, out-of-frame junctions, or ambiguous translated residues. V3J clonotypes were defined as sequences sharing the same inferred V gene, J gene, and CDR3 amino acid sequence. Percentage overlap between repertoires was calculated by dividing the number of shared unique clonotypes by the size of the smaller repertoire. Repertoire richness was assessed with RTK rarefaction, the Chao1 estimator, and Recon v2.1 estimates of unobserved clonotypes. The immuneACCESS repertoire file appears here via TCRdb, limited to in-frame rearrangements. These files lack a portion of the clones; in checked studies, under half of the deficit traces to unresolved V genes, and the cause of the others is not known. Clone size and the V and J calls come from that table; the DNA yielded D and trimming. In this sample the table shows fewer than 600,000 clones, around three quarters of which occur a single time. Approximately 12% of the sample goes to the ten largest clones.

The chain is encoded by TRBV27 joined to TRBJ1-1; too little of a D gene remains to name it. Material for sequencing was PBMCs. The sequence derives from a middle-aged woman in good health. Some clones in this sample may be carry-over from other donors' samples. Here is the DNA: TGTGCCAGCAGGTATAACACTGAAGCTTTCTTT. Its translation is CASRYNTEAFF.